This T cell receptor beta chain was identified in a study of PD-1 blockade in classical Hodgkin lymphoma. This clone has only one observation. The time point here: cycle 4 day 1 (C4D1), after 6 weeks of nivolumab. Brentuximab vedotin exposure varied, and every patient relapsed after autologous stem cell transplantation. Purification of CD4+ T cells from thawed PBMCs was achieved by magnetic negative selection. Some clones are missing from TCRdb's copy, which holds only in-frame ones; the method was immunoSEQ multiplex PCR. The sample consists of roughly 10,000 clones, 80% to 85% of them appearing once. The sample was CD4+ T cells from blood, taken before the fourth cycle of nivolumab. The sequence derives from a human donor with classical Hodgkin lymphoma.

The CDR3 sequence is CASSPPEGYEQYF. CDR3 nucleotide sequence: TGTGCCAGCTCACCACCGGAGGGTTACGAGCAGTACTTC. The chain couples TRBV18 to TRBJ2-7, with D possibly matching TRBD2 (6 bases). The CDR3 is made up of 13 amino acids. The ends were cut back, 0 bases at V and 4 bases at J, with 7 bases in the middle. Germline CDR1 is KGHSH and CDR2 is LQKENI.